This T cell receptor beta chain was recorded in a study of tumor-infiltrating lymphocytes in oesophageal squamous cell carcinoma. TCRdb passed the PCR reads through MiXCR, listing each CDR3 protein once. Here the sample spans approximately 20,000 distinct CDR3 sequences, 40% to 45% being singletons. CDR3 size: 15 residues. Germline CDR1 is SEHNR and CDR2 is FQNEAQ (reference sequence). The chain employs TRBV7-9 and TRBJ2-3, with D hard to call. The J call may not be correct, given that the DNA end is closer to TRBJ1-2. The sequenced material came from normal esophageal tissue next to the tumor. The clonotype was recovered from a male donor with esophageal squamous cell carcinoma. The CDR3 reads CASSLGLGRDDGYTF. The CDR3 DNA sequence: TGTGCCAGCAGCTTAGGTCTCGGCCGTGACGATGGCTACACCTTC.